Each of the 21 T cell receptor beta chains below was sequenced from the same sample in a study of PD-1 blockade in classical Hodgkin lymphoma. There was relapse after autologous stem cell transplantation in every patient, and there was variation in brentuximab vedotin exposure. Profiled with immunoSEQ multiplex PCR; TCRdb holds only in-frame clones, not every one. The table lists 50,000 to 85,000 clones, about two thirds of them singletons. The material sequenced was peripheral blood mononuclear cells (PBMCs), taken before the second cycle of nivolumab. These receptors all come from a human donor with classical Hodgkin lymphoma.

The CDR3 DNA reads TGTGCCAGCACTCGACCACGGGACAATAATGAAAAACTGTTTTTT. This gives the protein CASTRPRDNNEKLFF. The gene calls are TRBV9 and TRBJ1-4; a weak D match, TRBD1 (6 bases). The length of the CDR3 is 15 residues. V was shortened by 6 bases and J by 4 bases, with 16 bases between the two germline ends. Per the germline V gene, CDR1 is SGDLS and CDR2 is YYNGEE.

The chain links TRBV5-1 to TRBJ1-2; TRBD1 matches at 12 bases. The J segment lost 4 bases and the V segment lost 4 bases, leaving 5 bases of the junction unmatched. Looked up from germline, CDR1 is SGHRS and CDR2 is YFSETQ. This CDR3 comprises 15 residues. The CDR3 spells CASSHGTGGLYGYTF. For the CDR3, the DNA is TGCGCCAGCAGCCACGGGACAGGGGGCCTCTATGGCTACACCTTC.

In its sample, this clone was seen a few times. V and J are TRBV2 and TRBJ1-5; D remains ambiguous. Per the germline V gene, CDR1 is SNHLY and CDR2 is FYNNEI. The V end was cut by 2 bases, the J end by 0 bases, with 8 bases between. This CDR3 is built from 15 residues. Here the CDR3 DNA reads TGTGCCAGCAGTGAATCCTTGTATAGCAATCAGCCCCAGCATTTT. It specifies CASSESLYSNQPQHF. Full variable domain (remainder filled in from reference TRBV2 and TRBJ1-5): EPEVTQTPSHQVTQMGQEVILRCVPISNHLYFYWYRQILGQKVEFLVSFYNNEISEKSEIFDDQFSVERPDGSNFTLKIRSTKLEDSAMYFCASSESLYSNQPQHFGDGTRLSIL.

The CDR3 DNA reads TGTGCCAGCACCCTATCACTAGGACTAAATGAAAAACTGTTTTTT. It codes for CASTLSLGLNEKLFF. The chain combines TRBV7-8 with TRBJ1-4, with D uncertain. Trimming cost V 7 bases and J 5 bases, with 17 bases left between them. CDR3 length: 15 residues. Germline V CDR1 and CDR2: SGHVS, FQNEAQ.

The chain carries TRBV6-1 and TRBJ2-5; 7 bases match TRBD1. Germline lookup yields CDR1 MNHNS and CDR2 SASEGT. This CDR3 has 15 residues. J lost 1 base, V lost 6 bases, and 8 bases had no gene match. DNA for the CDR3: TGTGCCAGCAGACCCGGGACAGCCCCCCAAGAGACCCAGTACTTC. The encoded protein is CASRPGTAPQETQYF.

The chain combines TRBV4-1 with TRBJ2-7; D not certain. The CDR3 sequence is 13 residues long. Trimming took 4 bases from V and 2 from J, leaving 9 bases between them. CDR1 is MGHRA and CDR2 is YSYEKL in the germline V gene. CDR3 amino acids: CASSRRLAYEQYF. The CDR3 DNA reads as TGCGCCAGCAGCCGTCGACTCGCCTACGAGCAGTACTTC.

This chain connects TRBV28 to TRBJ1-2; maybe TRBD1 (6 bases). Between the trimmed V and J ends, which lost 2 bases and 7 bases, there was a span of 17 bases. Germline CDR1 is MDHEN and CDR2 is SYDVKM. This CDR3 has 15 residues. CDR3 bases: TGTGCCAGCAGTTTAGACAGGCTAGGAGCGGTTGGCTACACCTTC. Encoded protein: CASSLDRLGAVGYTF.

This sequence joins TRBV19 and TRBJ2-3; TRBD2 agrees at 12 bases. In germline, CDR1 is LNHDA, CDR2 SQIVND (reference sequence). Germline trimming cut 5 bases from V and 5 bases from J; bases unmatched to any gene: 5. The CDR3 extends over 15 amino acids. CDR3 region: CASSASGGAGDTQYF. CDR3 DNA: TGTGCCAGTAGTGCTAGCGGGGGGGCCGGAGATACGCAGTATTTT.

The J gene is TRBJ1-4, the V gene TRBV28, with D perhaps TRBD1 (6 bases). CDR1 is MDHEN, CDR2 SYDVKM, per germline. The CDR3 runs 13 residues. The V and J ends lost 8 bases and 6 bases respectively, with 13 bases between them. Here the CDR3 DNA reads TGTGCCAGCCGCACAGGGAATTATGAAAAACTGTTTTTT. Protein: CASRTGNYEKLFF.

In regard to this clone: Distinct nucleotide sequences in the sample also encode this CDR3. CDR3 residues: CASSPPTANYGYTF. CDR3 coding DNA: TGTGCCAGCTCACCACCGACGGCTAACTATGGCTACACCTTC. V gene TRBV18 combines with J gene TRBJ1-2; D not resolved. V shed 0 bases and J shed 0 bases, with 5 bases lying between them. Germline CDR1 reads KGHSH; CDR2 reads LQKENI. The CDR3 contains 14 residues.

V is TRBV19 and J is TRBJ1-2; 7 positions agree with TRBD1. This CDR3 has 15 residues. J lost 2 bases, V lost 3 bases, and 6 bases had no gene match. CDR1 and CDR2 from the germline V gene are LNHDA and SQIVND (reference sequence). DNA for the CDR3: TGTGCCAGTAGTATCGCGGGACAGCTAAACTATGGCTACACCTTC. Its protein product is CASSIAGQLNYGYTF.

The gene calls are TRBV9 and TRBJ2-3, with a weak D call TRBD1 (6 bases). This CDR3 comprises 14 residues. Trimming stripped 3 bases from V and 5 bases from J, with 13 bases between. The germline V gene encodes CDR1 SGDLS and CDR2 YYNGEE. CDR3 coding DNA: TGTGCCAGCAGCGAGGGGGTTCGGTTAGATACGCAGTATTTT. Translation gives CASSEGVRLDTQYF.

The chain uses TRBV29-1 and TRBJ2-7; tentative D call: TRBD2 (5 bases). The CDR3 spans 13 residues. The ends were cut back, 4 bases at V and 0 bases at J, with 10 bases in the middle. CDR1 and CDR2 from the germline V gene are SQVTM and ANQGSEA. The CDR3 DNA follows: TGCAGCGTTGCTCGGGATAGCTCCTACGAGCAGTACTTC. Translation gives CSVARDSSYEQYF.

This clone was observed many times. The chain carries TRBV27 and TRBJ2-7; the match to TRBD1 covers 9 bases. V was clipped by 7 bases and J by 6 bases; unmatched bases: 13. CDR3 length equals 15 residues. Germline V gene sequence: CDR1 MNHEY, CDR2 SMNVEV (reference sequence). For the CDR3, the DNA is TGTGCCAGCAACTCATGGGGACAGGGCAAAGGCGAGCAGTACTTC. Its translation: CASNSWGQGKGEQYF.

The rearrangement uses TRBV5-1 and TRBJ2-1, with TRBD2 identical over 12 bases. Trimming took 2 bases from V and 3 from J; bases not matched to a gene: 3. The CDR3 has 16 amino acids. Germline CDR1 SGHRS, CDR2 YFSETQ. As DNA, the CDR3 is TGCGCCAGCAGCTTACCGGGACTAGCGGGCTACAATGAGCAGTTCTTC. It translates to CASSLPGLAGYNEQFF.

This chain links TRBV2 with TRBJ1-1; no clear D gene. V lost 2 bases to trimming and J lost 8 bases, with 12 bases between them. Germline-derived CDR1 and CDR2 are SNHLY and FYNNEI. CDR3 size: 13 residues. The CDR3 here is CASSEKWAGEAFF. The DNA of the CDR3 is TGTGCCAGCAGTGAAAAATGGGCAGGAGAAGCTTTCTTT.

The V and J genes are TRBV27 and TRBJ1-5; D ambiguous. The germline V gene encodes CDR1 MNHEY and CDR2 SMNVEV (reference sequence). V was trimmed by 8 bases and J by 7 bases, leaving 15 bases between them. The CDR3 extends over 13 amino acids. The CDR3 reads CASSHSEGQPQHF. Written as DNA, the CDR3 is TGTGCCAGCTCCCACTCCGAAGGGCAGCCCCAGCATTTT.

This clone occurred a few times. The V and J genes are TRBV11-2 and TRBJ2-1, with TRBD2 as a possible D gene (5 bases). With 1 base removed from V and 4 bases from J, the gap between germline ends came to 11 bases. The CDR3 consists of 15 residues. Germline-derived CDR1 and CDR2 are SGHAT and FQNNGV. As DNA, the CDR3 is TGTGCCAGCAGCTTAGGGGAGTACGGGTACAATGAGCAGTTCTTC. Translating it yields CASSLGEYGYNEQFF. Full variable domain (missing parts from reference TRBV11-2 and TRBJ2-1): EAGVAQSPRYKIIEKRQSVAFWCNPISGHATLYWYQQILGQGPKLLIQFQNNGVVDDSQLPKDRFSAERLKGVDSTLKIQPAKLEDSAVYLCASSLGEYGYNEQFFGPGTRLTVL.

The CDR3, as DNA: TGTGCCAGCAGTGTCACAGGGAGGACCGGGGAGCTGTTTTTT. Translated, it gives CASSVTGRTGELFF. J is TRBJ2-2 and V is TRBV2; D may be TRBD1 or TRBD2 (6 bases each). Deletions cut 4 bases from V and 5 bases from J, with 11 bases between. The CDR3 has 14 amino acids. Germline V gene lookup returns CDR1 SNHLY and CDR2 FYNNEI.

This chain joins TRBV7-9 and TRBJ1-2, with 7 bases lining up with TRBD1. The V and J ends lost 3 bases and 7 bases, in that order; junction bases with no gene match: 11. The CDR3 is made up of 15 amino acids. Germline loops: CDR1 SEHNR, CDR2 FQNEAQ (reference sequence). DNA for the CDR3: TGTGCCAGCAGCTTGTCAGGGGGACTTCTGGGTGGCTACACCTTC. Amino acid sequence: CASSLSGGLLGGYTF.

V gene TRBV5-5 combines with J gene TRBJ2-7; D is perhaps TRBD1 (5 bases). The V end was cut by 3 bases, the J end by 5 bases, with 18 bases between. CDR3 length: 15 residues. Germline V gene lookup returns CDR1 SGHKS and CDR2 YYEKEE (reference sequence). The CDR3 region has the DNA TGTGCCAGCAGCTCCAGGGAAGGGCTAATCCACGAGCAGTACTTC. Amino acid sequence: CASSSREGLIHEQYF.